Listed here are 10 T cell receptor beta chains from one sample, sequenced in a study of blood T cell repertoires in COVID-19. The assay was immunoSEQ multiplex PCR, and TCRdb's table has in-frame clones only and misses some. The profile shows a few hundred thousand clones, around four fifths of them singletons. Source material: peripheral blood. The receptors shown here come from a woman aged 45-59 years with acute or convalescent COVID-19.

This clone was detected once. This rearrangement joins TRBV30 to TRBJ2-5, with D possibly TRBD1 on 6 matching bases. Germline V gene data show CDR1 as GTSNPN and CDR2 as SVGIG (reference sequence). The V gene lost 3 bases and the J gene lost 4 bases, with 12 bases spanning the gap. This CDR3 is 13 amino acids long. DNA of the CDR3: TGTGCCTGGAGCCCCTACAGGGCAGAGACCCAGTACTTC. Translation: CAWSPYRAETQYF.

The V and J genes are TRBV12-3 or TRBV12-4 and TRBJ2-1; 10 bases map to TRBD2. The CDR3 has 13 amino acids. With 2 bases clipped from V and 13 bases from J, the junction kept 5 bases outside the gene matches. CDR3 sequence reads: CASSLLAGVGQFF. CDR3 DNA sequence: TGTGCCAGCAGTTTACTAGCGGGGGTAGGACAGTTCTTC.

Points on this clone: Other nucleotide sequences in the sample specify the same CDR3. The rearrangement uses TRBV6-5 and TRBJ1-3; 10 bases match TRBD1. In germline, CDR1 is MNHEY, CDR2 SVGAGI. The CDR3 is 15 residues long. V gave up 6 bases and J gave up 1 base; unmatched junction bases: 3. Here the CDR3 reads CASRPGQGSGNTIYF. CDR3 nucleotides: TGTGCCAGCAGACCGGGACAGGGGTCTGGAAACACCATATATTTT.

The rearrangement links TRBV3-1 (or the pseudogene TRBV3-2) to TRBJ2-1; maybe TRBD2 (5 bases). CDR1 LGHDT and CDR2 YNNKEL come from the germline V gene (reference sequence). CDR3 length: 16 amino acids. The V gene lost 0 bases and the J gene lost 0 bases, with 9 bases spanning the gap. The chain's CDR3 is CASSQDTGSSYNEQFF. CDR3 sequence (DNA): TGTGCCAGCAGCCAAGATACGGGGAGCTCCTACAATGAGCAGTTCTTC.

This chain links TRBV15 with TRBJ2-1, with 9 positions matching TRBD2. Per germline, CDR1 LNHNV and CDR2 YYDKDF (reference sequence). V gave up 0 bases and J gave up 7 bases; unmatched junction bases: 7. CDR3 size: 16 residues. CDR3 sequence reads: CATSRDWSSGENEQFF. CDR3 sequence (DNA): TGTGCCACCAGCAGAGATTGGTCTAGCGGGGAGAATGAGCAGTTCTTC.

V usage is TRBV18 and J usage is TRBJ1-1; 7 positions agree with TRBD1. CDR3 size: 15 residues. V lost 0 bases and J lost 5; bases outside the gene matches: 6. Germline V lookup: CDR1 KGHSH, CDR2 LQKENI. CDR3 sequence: CASSPPGTVGTEAFF. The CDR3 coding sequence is TGTGCCAGCTCACCACCCGGGACAGTTGGGACTGAAGCTTTCTTT.

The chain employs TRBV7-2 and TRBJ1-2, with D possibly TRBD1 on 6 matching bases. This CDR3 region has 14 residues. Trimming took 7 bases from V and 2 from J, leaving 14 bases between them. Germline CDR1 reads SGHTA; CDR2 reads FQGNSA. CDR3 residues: CASIAEQGNYGYTF. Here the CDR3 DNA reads TGTGCCAGCATCGCCGAACAGGGCAACTATGGCTACACCTTC.

This chain's CDR3 is CSASVREEQFF. The CDR3 bases are TGCAGTGCTAGTGTGAGGGAGGAGCAGTTCTTC. The chain has TRBV20-1 and TRBJ2-1, with D possibly matching TRBD2 (5 bases). V was cut by 3 bases and J by 10 bases, with 10 bases left in between. This CDR3 comprises 11 residues. CDR1 DFQATT and CDR2 SNEGSKA come from the germline V gene (reference sequence).

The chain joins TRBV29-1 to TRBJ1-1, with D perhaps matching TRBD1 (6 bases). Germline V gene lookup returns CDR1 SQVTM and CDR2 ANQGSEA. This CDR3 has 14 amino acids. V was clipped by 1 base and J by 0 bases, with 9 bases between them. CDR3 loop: CSVEGRGLNTEAFF. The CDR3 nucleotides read TGCAGCGTTGAAGGCAGGGGCCTGAACACTGAAGCTTTCTTT.

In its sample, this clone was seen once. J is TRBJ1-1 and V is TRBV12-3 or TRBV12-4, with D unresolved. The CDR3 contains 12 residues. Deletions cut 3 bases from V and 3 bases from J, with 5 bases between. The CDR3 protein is CASSFEYTEAFF. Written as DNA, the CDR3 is TGTGCCAGCAGTTTCGAGTACACTGAAGCTTTCTTT.